This T cell receptor beta chain was profiled in a study of shared clonotypes between healthy human individuals. General study points: In general, naive subsets displayed greater estimated richness than memory subsets did. The rarefaction results pointed to incomplete sorted-subset sequencing despite large depth. Shared across four donors were around 5% of the naive CD4 clonotypes.

Points on this clone: Antigen specificity is unknown.

The CDR3 covers 14 residues. Germline loops: CDR1 SGHVS, CDR2 FNYEAQ. V shed 4 bases and J 3 bases; nucleotides not matched to a gene: 2. This table comes from immunoSEQ multiplex PCR, and its TCRdb copy is limited to in-frame clones, with some not included. This table holds roughly 700,000 clones, roughly 87% found once. The sample comprised memory CD8+ T cells from PBMCs. Regarding subset: CD45RO+ cells pooled with CCR7-negative TemRA cells. This receptor was obtained from a man younger than 30 in good health. Some clones in this sample may be carry-over from other donors' samples. The genes are TRBV7-6 and TRBJ1-2, with 10 bases matching TRBD1. The CDR3: CASSSGTGDYGYTF. Here the CDR3 DNA reads TGTGCCAGCAGCTCAGGGACAGGGGACTATGGCTACACCTTC. The variable domain in full, completed from reference TRBV7-6 and TRBJ1-2, reads GAGVSQSPRYKVTKRGQDVALRCDPISGHVSLYWYRQALGQGPEFLTYFNYEAQQDKSGLPNDRFSAERPEGSISTLTIQRTEQRDSAMYRCASSSGTGDYGYTFGSGTRLTVV.